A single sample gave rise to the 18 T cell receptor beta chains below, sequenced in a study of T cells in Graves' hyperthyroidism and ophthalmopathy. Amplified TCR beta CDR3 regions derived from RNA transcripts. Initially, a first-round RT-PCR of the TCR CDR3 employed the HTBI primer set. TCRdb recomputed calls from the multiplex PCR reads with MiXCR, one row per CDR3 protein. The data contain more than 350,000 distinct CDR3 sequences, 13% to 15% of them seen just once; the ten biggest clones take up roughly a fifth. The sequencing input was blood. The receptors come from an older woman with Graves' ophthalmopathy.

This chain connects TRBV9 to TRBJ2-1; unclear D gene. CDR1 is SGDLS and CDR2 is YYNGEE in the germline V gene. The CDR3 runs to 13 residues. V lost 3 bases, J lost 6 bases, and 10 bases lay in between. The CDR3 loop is CASSGRWVNEQFF. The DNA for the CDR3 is TGTGCCAGCAGCGGGAGATGGGTCAATGAGCAGTTCTTC.

The CDR3 is CSVRLRGGMNTEAFF. In nucleotides, the CDR3 is TGCAGTGTTCGCCTCAGAGGGGGGATGAACACTGAAGCTTTCTTT. The chain employs TRBV20-1 and TRBJ1-1, with D perhaps TRBD1 (6 bases). Germline loops: CDR1 DFQATT, CDR2 SNEGSKA (reference sequence). V lost 7 bases and J 0 bases, leaving 18 bases between the germline ends. CDR3 length equals 15 residues.

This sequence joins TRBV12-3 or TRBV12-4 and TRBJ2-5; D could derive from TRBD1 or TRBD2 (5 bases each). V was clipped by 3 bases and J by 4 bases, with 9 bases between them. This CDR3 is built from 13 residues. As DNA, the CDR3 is TGTGCCAGCAGTTTTTACGGGGCAGAGACCCAGTACTTC. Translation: CASSFYGAETQYF.

CDR3 DNA sequence: TGTGCCACCAGTGTCCGGGGGAGCTACGAGCAGTACTTC. It is translated as CATSVRGSYEQYF. The gene calls are TRBV24-1 and TRBJ2-7; D possibly corresponds to TRBD2 (6 bases). The V gene lost 5 bases and the J gene lost 3 bases, with 10 bases spanning the gap. The CDR3 runs to 13 residues. The germline CDR1 and CDR2 sequences are KGHDR and SFDVKD.

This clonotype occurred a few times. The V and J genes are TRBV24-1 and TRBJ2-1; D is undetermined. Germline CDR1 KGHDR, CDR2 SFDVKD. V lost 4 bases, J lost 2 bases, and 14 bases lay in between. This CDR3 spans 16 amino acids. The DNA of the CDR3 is TGTGCCACCAGTGAAAGGAAGGCTACGACCTACAATGAGCAGTTCTTC. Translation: CATSERKATTYNEQFF.

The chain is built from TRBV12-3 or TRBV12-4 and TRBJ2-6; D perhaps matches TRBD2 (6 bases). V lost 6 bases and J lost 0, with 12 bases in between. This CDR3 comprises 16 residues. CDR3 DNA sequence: TGTGCCAGCAGGGAGCGGGCAGCCTCTGGGGCCAACGTCCTGACTTTC. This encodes CASRERAASGANVLTF.

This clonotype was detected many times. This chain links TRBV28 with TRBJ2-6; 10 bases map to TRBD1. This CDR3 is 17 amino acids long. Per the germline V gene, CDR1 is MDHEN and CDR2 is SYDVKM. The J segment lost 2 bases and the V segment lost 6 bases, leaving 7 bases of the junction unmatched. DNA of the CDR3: TGTGCCAGCAGCACCGGGACAGGGGACCCTGGGGCCAACGTCCTGACTTTC. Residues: CASSTGTGDPGANVLTF.

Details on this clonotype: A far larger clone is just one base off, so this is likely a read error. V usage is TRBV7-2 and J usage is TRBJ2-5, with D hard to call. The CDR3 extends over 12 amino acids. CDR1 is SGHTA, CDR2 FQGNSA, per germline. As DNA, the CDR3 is TGTGCCAGCAGCCTTTCCCGAGAGGCCCAGTACTTC. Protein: CASSLSREAQYF.

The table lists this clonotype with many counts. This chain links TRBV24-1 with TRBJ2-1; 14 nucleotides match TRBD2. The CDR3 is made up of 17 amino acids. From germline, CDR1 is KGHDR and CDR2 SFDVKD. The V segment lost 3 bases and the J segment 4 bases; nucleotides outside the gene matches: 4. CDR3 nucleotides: TGTGCCACCAGTGATCCTCGACTAGCGGGAGGGTACAATGAGCAGTTCTTC. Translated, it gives CATSDPRLAGGYNEQFF.

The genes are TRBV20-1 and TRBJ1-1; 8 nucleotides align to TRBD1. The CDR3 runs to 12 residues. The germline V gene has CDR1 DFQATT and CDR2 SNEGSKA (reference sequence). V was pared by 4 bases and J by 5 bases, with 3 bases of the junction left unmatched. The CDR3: CSATGQGTEAFF. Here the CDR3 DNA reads TGCAGTGCTACCGGACAGGGAACTGAAGCTTTCTTT.

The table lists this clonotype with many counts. CDR3: CASSQVWGGPYEQYF. In DNA form, the CDR3 reads TGTGCCAGCAGCCAGGTCTGGGGAGGGCCTTACGAGCAGTACTTC. This sequence joins TRBV3-1 and TRBJ2-7; TRBD2 aligns across 7 bases. Per germline, CDR1 LGHDT and CDR2 YNNKEL (reference sequence). The CDR3 has 15 residues. V lost 3 bases to trimming and J lost 4 bases; unmatched junction nucleotides: 9.

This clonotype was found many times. The CDR3 region is CASSSGTGGNTQYF. In DNA form, the CDR3 reads TGTGCCAGCAGTTCCGGTACAGGCGGGAATACGCAGTATTTT. The chain couples TRBV27 to TRBJ2-3, with D perhaps TRBD2 (6 bases). Trimming left V 4 bases short and J 7 bases short, with 15 bases between. The CDR3 runs to 14 residues. CDR1 is MNHEY and CDR2 is SMNVEV in the germline V gene (reference sequence).

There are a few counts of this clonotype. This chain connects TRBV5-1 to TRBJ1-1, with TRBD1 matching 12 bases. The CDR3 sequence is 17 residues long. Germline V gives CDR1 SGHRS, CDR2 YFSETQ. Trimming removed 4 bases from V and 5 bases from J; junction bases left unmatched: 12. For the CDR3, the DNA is TGCGCCAGCAGCCCCGGCGGGGGACAGGGGGCGCGTACTGAAGCTTTCTTT. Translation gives CASSPGGGQGARTEAFF.

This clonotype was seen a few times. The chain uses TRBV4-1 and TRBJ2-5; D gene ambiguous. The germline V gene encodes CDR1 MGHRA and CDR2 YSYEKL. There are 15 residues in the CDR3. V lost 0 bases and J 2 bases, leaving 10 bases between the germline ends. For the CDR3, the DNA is TGCGCCAGCAGCCAAGATGGGCCACCACAAGAGACCCAGTACTTC. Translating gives CASSQDGPPQETQYF.

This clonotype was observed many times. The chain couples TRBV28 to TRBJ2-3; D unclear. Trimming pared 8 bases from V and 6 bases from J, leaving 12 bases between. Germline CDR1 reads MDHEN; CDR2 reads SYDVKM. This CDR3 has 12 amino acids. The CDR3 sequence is CASRKEADTQYF. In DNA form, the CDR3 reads TGTGCCAGCCGGAAGGAAGCGGATACGCAGTATTTT.

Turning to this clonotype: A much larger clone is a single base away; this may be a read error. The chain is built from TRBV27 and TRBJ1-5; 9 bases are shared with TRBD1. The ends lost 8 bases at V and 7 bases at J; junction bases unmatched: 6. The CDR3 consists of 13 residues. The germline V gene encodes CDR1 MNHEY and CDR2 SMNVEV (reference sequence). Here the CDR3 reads CASPDRGEQPQHF. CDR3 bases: TGTGCCAGCCCGGACAGGGGTGAGCAGCCCCAGCATTTT.

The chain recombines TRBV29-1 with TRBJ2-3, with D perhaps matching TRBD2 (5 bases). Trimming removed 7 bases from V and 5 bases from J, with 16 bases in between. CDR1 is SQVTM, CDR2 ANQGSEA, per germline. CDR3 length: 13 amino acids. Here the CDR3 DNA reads TGCAGCGCCATCGGGCTAGCTAGAGATACGCAGTATTTT. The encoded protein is CSAIGLARDTQYF.

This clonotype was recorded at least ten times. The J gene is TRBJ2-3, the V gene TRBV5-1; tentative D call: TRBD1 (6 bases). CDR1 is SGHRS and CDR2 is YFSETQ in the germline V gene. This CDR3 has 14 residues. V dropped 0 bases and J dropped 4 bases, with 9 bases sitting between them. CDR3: CASSLEGVADTQYF. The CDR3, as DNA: TGCGCCAGCAGCTTGGAGGGGGTTGCAGATACGCAGTATTTT. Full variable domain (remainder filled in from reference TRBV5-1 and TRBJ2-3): KAGVTQTPRYLIKTRGQQVTLSCSPISGHRSVSWYQQTPGQGLQFLFEYFSETQRNKGNFPGRFSGRQFSNSRSEMNVSTLELGDSALYLCASSLEGVADTQYFGPGTRLTVL.